The clone carrying this T cell receptor beta chain was observed a handful of times. Amplification of TCR beta CDR3 regions was performed using RNA transcripts as template. TCR CDR3 underwent first-round RT-PCR with the HTBI primer set. TCRdb re-derived calls from the multiplex PCR reads in MiXCR, one entry per CDR3 protein. The sample has approximately 700,000 distinct CDR3 sequences, 16% seen once. Germline loops: CDR1 SGHKS, CDR2 YYEKEE (reference sequence). The CDR3 loop spans 11 amino acids. Trimming took off 2 bases at V and 8 bases at J, with 7 bases between the two ends. Fresh peripheral blood, approximately 10 ml, yielded the PBMCs. The sample originates from a study of T cells in Graves' hyperthyroidism and ophthalmopathy.

Material: blood. The chain uses TRBV5-5 and TRBJ1-1; the D is unclear. The sequence was collected from a man aged 18-30 years with Graves' hyperthyroidism. CDR3 region: CASSFYKEAFF. CDR3 sequence (DNA): TGTGCCAGCAGCTTTTACAAGGAAGCTTTCTTT.